This TCR beta chain comes out of a study of blood T cell repertoires in COVID-19 (dated by TCRdb to 2020 to 2021). With respect to the entire study: Samples covering the acute and convalescent phases of COVID-19 were provided by collaborators in the United States, Italy and Spain. The prospective study material was composed of cDNA or gDNA derived from T cells, B-cell-depleted T cells, or PBMCs. The dataset comprised deeply sampled blood TCRbeta repertoires from subjects exposed to, actively infected with, or recovered from COVID-19. A freely available public database, intended as a resource for researchers studying the immune response to SARS-CoV-2, is where the repertoires were released. Samples were obtained from the ongoing ImmuneRACE study (first 160 participants) and from approximately 1,200 subjects provided by 6 global collaborators. Sample metadata almost always included a de-identified subject ID, COVID-19 status, age in years and sex. Where available, HLA class I and class II types were taken from metadata supplied by the sample provider and were not determined by assay-based typing.

The immunoSEQ Assay, a bias-controlled multiplex PCR, was used to amplify TCRbeta CDR3 regions from genomic DNA. As for the original processing: The number of nucleated cells in each sample was estimated from the amplification of reference gene primers within the assay. To quantify the absolute abundance of each unique TCRbeta CDR3 rearrangement, sequence reads were collapsed and filtered. Productive Simpson clonality was computed per sample as the square root of Simpson's diversity index over productive rearrangements. TCRdb mirrors the immuneACCESS table, restricted to in-frame sequences. Some clones are absent from its copies; in checked studies, under half trace to an unresolved V gene, and the reason for the others is unknown. V and J calls and clone size are given by that table; D and trimming were obtained from the DNA. In all, the sample holds some 200,000 clones, and roughly 78% of those were seen once. Of the sample, approximately 12% is held by the ten largest clones.

This clone was observed a handful of times. No antigen is known for it. Per-base quality was not reported, and no clone a single base away is much larger than it. Study-wide conclusions, independent of this receptor: The quantity of clinical and demographic metadata differed by source and by participant and was supplied without curation.

Collaborating institutions collected whole blood in K2EDTA tubes following their own protocols. For TCRbeta analysis, collaborators shipped samples as frozen whole blood, isolated PBMCs, or DNA extracted from either of those sample types. The CDR3, cysteine through phenylalanine, is 14 amino acids long. The entry retains the CDR3 DNA only, 42 bases that are in frame from base 1. The germline V gene (reference sequence) specifies GTSNPN as CDR1 and SVGIG as CDR2. Relative to germline, V is 1 base shorter and J is 4 bases shorter, with 13 bases between their ends. Source material: peripheral blood. Here the chain combines TRBV30 and TRBJ1-1; a tentative D match to TRBD1 spans 5 bases. The TCR sequence derives from a woman in her thirties or forties with acute or convalescent COVID-19. CDR3 sequence: CAWSAGGMSTEAFF. The bases read TGTGCCTGGAGTGCTGGGGGGATGAGCACTGAAGCTTTCTTT.